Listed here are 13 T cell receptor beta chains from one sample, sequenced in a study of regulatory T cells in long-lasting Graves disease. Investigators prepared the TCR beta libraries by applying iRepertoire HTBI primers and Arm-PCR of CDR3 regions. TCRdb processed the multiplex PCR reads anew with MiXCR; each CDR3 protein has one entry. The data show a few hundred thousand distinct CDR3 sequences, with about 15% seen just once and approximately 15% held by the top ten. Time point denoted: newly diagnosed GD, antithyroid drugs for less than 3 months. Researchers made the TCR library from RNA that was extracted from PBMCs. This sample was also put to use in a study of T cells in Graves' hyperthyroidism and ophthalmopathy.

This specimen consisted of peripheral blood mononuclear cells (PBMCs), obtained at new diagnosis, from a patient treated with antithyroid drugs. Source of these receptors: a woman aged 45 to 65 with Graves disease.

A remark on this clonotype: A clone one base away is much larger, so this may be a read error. This CDR3 is CASSTGLAGGTSTDTLYF. The CDR3 DNA reads as TGTGCCAGCAGCACCGGACTAGCGGGAGGGACTAGCACAGATACGCTGTATTTT. The rearrangement links TRBV2 to TRBJ2-3; 15 nucleotides match TRBD2. This CDR3 has 18 amino acids. Per germline, CDR1 SNHLY and CDR2 FYNNEI.

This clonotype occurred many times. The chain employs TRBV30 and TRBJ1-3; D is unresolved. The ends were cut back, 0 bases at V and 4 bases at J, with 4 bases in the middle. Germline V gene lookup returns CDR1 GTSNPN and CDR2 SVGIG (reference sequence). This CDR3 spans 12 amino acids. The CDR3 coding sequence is TGTGCCTGGAGTGTACGGGGAAACACCATATATTTT. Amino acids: CAWSVRGNTIYF.

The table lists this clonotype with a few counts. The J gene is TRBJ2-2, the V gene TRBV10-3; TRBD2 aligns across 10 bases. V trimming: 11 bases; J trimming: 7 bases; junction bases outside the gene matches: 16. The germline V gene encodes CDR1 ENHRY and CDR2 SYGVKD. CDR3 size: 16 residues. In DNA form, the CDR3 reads TGTGCCGGCTCCAGGGAAGCGGGAGGGCCCGGCGGGGAGCTGTTTTTT. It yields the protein CAGSREAGGPGGELFF.

The CDR3: CASFHSSGANVLTF. CDR3 DNA sequence: TGTGCCAGCTTCCACTCTTCTGGGGCCAACGTCCTGACTTTC. This rearrangement joins TRBV28 to TRBJ2-6; D is unresolved. Trimming left V 8 bases short and J 1 base short, with 9 bases between. CDR3 length: 14 residues. The germline V gene encodes CDR1 MDHEN and CDR2 SYDVKM.

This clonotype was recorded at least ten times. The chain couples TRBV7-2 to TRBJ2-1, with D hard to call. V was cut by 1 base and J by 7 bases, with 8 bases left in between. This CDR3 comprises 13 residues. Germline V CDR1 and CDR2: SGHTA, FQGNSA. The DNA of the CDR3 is TGTGCCAGCAGCTTAGGGTTTGCAAATGAGCAGTTCTTC. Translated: CASSLGFANEQFF.

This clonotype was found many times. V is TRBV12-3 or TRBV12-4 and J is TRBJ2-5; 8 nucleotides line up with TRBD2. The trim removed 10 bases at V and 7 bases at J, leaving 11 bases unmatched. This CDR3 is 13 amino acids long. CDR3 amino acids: CATRRGVGRTQYF. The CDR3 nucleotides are TGTGCCACCAGGCGGGGGGTGGGTAGGACCCAGTACTTC.

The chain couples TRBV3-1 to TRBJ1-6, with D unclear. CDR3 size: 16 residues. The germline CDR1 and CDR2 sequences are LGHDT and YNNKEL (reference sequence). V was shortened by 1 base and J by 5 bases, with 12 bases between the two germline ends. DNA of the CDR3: TGTGCCAGCAGCCAAGCCTTAGGGAGAAATAATTCACCCCTCCACTTT. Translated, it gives CASSQALGRNNSPLHF.

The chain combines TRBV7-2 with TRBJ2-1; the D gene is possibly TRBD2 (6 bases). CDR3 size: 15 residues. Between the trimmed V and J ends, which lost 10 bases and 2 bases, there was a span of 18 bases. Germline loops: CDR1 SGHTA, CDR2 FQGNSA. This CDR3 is CAKALMRGPYNEQFF. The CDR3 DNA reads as TGTGCCAAAGCTCTGATGCGGGGCCCCTACAATGAGCAGTTCTTC.

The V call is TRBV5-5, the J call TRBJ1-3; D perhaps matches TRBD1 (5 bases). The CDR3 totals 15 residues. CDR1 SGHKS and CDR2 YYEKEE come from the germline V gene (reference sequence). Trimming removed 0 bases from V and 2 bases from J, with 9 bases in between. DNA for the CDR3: TGTGCCAGCAGCTTGGATAGGGGAACTGGAAACACCATATATTTT. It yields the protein CASSLDRGTGNTIYF.

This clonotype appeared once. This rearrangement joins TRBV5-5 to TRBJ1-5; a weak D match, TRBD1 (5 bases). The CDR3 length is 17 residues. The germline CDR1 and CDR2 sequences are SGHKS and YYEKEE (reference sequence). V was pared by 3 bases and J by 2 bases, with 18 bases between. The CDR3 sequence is CASSSLPSGGGNQPQHF. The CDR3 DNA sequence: TGTGCCAGCAGCTCCCTCCCGTCGGGGGGAGGCAATCAGCCCCAGCATTTT.

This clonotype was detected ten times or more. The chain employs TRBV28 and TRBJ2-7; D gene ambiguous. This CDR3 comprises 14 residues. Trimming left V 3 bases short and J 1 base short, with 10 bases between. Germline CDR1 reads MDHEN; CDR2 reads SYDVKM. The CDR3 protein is CASSFGQASYEQYF. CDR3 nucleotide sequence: TGTGCCAGCAGTTTTGGCCAGGCTTCCTACGAGCAGTACTTC.

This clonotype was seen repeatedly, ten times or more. DNA of the CDR3: TGTGCCATCGGGGCTAGCGGGAGGGCCGGTCACAATGAGCAGTTCTTC. This codes for CAIGASGRAGHNEQFF. V usage is TRBV10-3 and J usage is TRBJ2-1; 12 nucleotides agree with TRBD2. Germline CDR1 is ENHRY and CDR2 is SYGVKD. Unmatched junction bases numbered 10, after V lost 8 bases and J lost 5 bases. This CDR3 has 16 residues.

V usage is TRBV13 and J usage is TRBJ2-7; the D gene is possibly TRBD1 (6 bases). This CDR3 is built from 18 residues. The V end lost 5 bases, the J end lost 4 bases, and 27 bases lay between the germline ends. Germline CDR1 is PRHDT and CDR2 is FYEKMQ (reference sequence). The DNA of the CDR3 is TGTGCCAGCAGCCCAACCGGGACACGGGTCAAGGAGAATTACGAGCAGTACTTC. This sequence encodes CASSPTGTRVKENYEQYF. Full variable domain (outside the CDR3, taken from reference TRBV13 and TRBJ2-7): AAGVIQSPRHLIKEKRETATLKCYPIPRHDTVYWYQQGPGQDPQFLISFYEKMQSDKGSIPDRFSAQQFSDYHSELNMSSLELGDSALYFCASSPTGTRVKENYEQYFGPGTRLTVT.